A selection of T cell receptor beta chains follows, all from one sample in a study of T cells expressing NK-cell markers. TCRdb reprocessed the 5' RACE reads, keeping one entry per CDR3 protein, no DNA. This sample contains approximately 380,000 distinct CDR3 sequences. The sequencing input was blood T cells: a sorted CD56 or NKG2C T cell subset, CD4+ or CD8+ T cells, or bulk PBMC T cells (not recorded which). These receptors were taken from a man between 18 and 69 years old in good health. The CDR3 runs from the conserved cysteine through the conserved F or W. The order of the fields is CDR3 protein, V gene, J gene, clone size. The size entry is marked missing in some rows and otherwise reads once, few, many or a size class.

CASSLADTPNQPQHF	TRBV7-6	TRBJ1-5	NA
CASSLVGVSSYEQYF	TRBV11-2	TRBJ2-7	NA
CASSFAGLAGGNTGELFF	TRBV12-3/TRBV12-4	TRBJ2-2	NA
CASSRGTGGNSPLHF	TRBV9	TRBJ1-6	NA
CASRDRGSGGPKNF	TRBV6-1	TRBJ2-7	NA
CSARDVAGVDTQYF	TRBV20-1	TRBJ2-3	NA
CASNPGASETQYF	TRBV5-1	TRBJ2-5	NA
CASSDGRSPNSPLHF	TRBV25-1	TRBJ1-6	NA
CSARDFVGHTEAFF	TRBV20-1	TRBJ1-1	NA
CASIKGLAIYEQFF	TRBV6-1	TRBJ2-1	NA
CSAEMDYEQYF	TRBV20-1	TRBJ2-7	NA
CASSLSRENTIYF	TRBV6-6	TRBJ1-3	NA
CASSSDSSSYEQYF	TRBV28	TRBJ2-7	NA
CASSQESQGAYGYTF	TRBV3-1	TRBJ1-2	NA
CASSVAGDTGSEQFF	TRBV9	TRBJ2-1	NA
CSVEGDRGTNTEAFF	TRBV29-1	TRBJ1-1	NA
CASSWGLAWNTDTQYF	TRBV6-5	TRBJ2-3	NA
CASREEDRYNEQFF	TRBV28	TRBJ2-1	NA
CASSAGGVNKETQYF	TRBV7-7	TRBJ2-5	NA
CASSFRQGADTEAFF	TRBV12-3/TRBV12-4	TRBJ1-1	medium-sized
CASSEKERGYKETQYF	TRBV6-1	TRBJ2-5	NA
CSVARTGPPEQYF	TRBV29-1	TRBJ2-7	NA
CASSLRTSGGPPGEQFF	TRBV5-1	TRBJ2-1	NA
CASSRGAVYETQYF	TRBV4-1	TRBJ2-5	NA
CSARAGTGVRARPAFF	TRBV20-1	TRBJ1-1	NA
CASSLGQARNQPQHF	TRBV7-9	TRBJ1-5	NA
CASKRGGADTQYF	TRBV12-3/TRBV12-4	TRBJ2-3	NA
CATSAGTNNEQFF	TRBV15	TRBJ2-1	NA
CATSPTPAGGFEQFF	TRBV15	TRBJ2-1	NA
CASSLTSGGLVTGELFF	TRBV7-3	TRBJ2-2	NA
CASSLALEGTTYEQYF	TRBV12-3/TRBV12-4	TRBJ2-7	NA
CASSLERPGWLASYNEQFF	TRBV11-2	TRBJ2-1	NA
CASSLGPGLSTQYF	TRBV11-2	TRBJ2-3	NA
CASSSNSARTYEQYF	TRBV7-2	TRBJ2-7	NA
CASSQVLIRSGNTIYF	TRBV4-1	TRBJ1-3	NA
CASTLAGRGPADTQYF	TRBV7-9	TRBJ2-3	NA
CASRWTRLGNSPLHF	TRBV28	TRBJ1-6	NA
CASSPLVAGGFPDTQYF	TRBV4-1	TRBJ2-3	NA
CASSQSRGQGGNNEQFF	TRBV23-1	TRBJ2-1	NA
CASSQDTNRIYGYTF	TRBV4-1	TRBJ1-2	NA
CASSLAGVSLGSPLHF	TRBV5-1	TRBJ1-6	NA
CASSFGTGGYEQYF	TRBV12-3/TRBV12-4	TRBJ2-7	NA
CASSKGQGASNEQFF	TRBV5-5	TRBJ2-1	NA
CASSEAGKYTGELFF	TRBV25-1	TRBJ2-2	NA
CSHGTSGGPSYNEQFF	TRBV29-1	TRBJ2-1	NA
CSARDRVSNEKLFF	TRBV20-1	TRBJ1-4	NA
CASSVDTSGGDLHEQYF	TRBV9	TRBJ2-7	NA